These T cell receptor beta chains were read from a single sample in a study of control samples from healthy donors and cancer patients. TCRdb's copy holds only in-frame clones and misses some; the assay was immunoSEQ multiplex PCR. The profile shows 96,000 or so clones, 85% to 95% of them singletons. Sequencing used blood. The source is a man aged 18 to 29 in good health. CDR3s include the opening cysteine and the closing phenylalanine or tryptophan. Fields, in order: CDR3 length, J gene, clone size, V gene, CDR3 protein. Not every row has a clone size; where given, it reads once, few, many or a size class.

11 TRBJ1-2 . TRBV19 CASSIEASLLF
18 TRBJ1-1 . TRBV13 CASSLGGGPREDNTEAFF
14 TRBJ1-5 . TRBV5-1 CASSPGQGDQPQHF
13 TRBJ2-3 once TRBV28 CASRPPGEDTQYF
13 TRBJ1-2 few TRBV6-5 CASSYEGNYGYTF
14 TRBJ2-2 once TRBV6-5 CASSTTGVTGELFF
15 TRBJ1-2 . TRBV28 CASSLTTGGNYGYTF
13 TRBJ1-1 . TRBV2 CASTGNMNTEAFF
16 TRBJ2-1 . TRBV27 CASSLWGQGRGNEQFF
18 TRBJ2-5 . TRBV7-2 CASSLVASGGLYQETQYF
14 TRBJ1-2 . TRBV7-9 CASSPDGSNYGYTF
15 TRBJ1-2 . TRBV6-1 CASGVGGAPTYGYTF
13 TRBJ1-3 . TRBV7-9 CASSDRAGNTIYF
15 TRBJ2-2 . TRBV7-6 CASSLVGGGAGELFF
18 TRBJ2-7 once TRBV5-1 CASSLGIGGVASSYEQYF
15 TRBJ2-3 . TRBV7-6 CASSLPTGVPDTQYF
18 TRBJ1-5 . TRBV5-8 CASSLRLPRQGKNQPQHF
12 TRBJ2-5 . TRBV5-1 CASTPNQETQYF
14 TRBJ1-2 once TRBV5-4 CASSLWTGSYGYTF
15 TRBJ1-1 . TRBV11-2 CASSSWGVMNTEAFF
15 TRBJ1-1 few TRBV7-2 CASSLWAAGEIEAFF
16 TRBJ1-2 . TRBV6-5 CASSYTPQGINYGYTF
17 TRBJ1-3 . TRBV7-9 CASSPLSTAYSGNTIYF
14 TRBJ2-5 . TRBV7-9 CASSSSSDRETQYF
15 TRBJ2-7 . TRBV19 CASTSGGGSSYEQYF
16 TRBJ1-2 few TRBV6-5 CASSYTDRRSNYGYTF
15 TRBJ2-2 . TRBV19 CASSGPTLNTGELFF
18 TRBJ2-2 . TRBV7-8 CASRQGLGRIGDTGELFF
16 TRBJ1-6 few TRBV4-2 CASSQGLVPNNSPLHF
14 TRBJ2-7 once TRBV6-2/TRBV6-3 CASSDGLAVYEQYF
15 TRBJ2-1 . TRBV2 CASSDRGGAYNEQFF
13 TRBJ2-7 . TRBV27 CASSSRVPYEQYF
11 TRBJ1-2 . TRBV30 CAWRVGLGYTF
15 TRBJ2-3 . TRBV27 CASSLGGMGTDTQYF
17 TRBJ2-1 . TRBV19 CASSMVTSGRPGNEQFF